These 18 T cell receptor beta chains were sequenced from one sample in a study of CD8+ T cells in alopecia areata. As the sequencing template, cDNA was produced by extracting RNA and reverse transcribing it. Method: immunoSEQ multiplex PCR; TCRdb's copy keeps in-frame clones and lacks some. This sample has 90,000 or so clones; 44% occur once, and the top ten carry around 18%. Documented treatment: oral pan-JAK inhibitor, 5-10 mg twice daily. Sequencing used CD8+ T cells sorted from blood, obtained at week 24, from a patient treated with tofacitinib. The receptors originated from a human donor with alopecia areata.

The chain recombines TRBV4-3 with TRBJ2-3; D is undetermined. The germline V and J ends were trimmed by 0 bases and 3 bases, with 7 bases remaining between them. CDR1 and CDR2 from the germline V gene are LGHNA and YSLEER. The CDR3 has 14 amino acids. CDR3 in amino acids: CASSQESATDTQYF. The CDR3 bases are TGCGCCAGCAGCCAAGAATCGGCAACAGATACGCAGTATTTT.

This clone was seen a few times. The chain employs TRBV19 and TRBJ1-2; 7 bases map to TRBD1. Unmatched junction bases numbered 7, after V lost 3 bases and J lost 6 bases. Germline lookup yields CDR1 LNHDA and CDR2 SQIVND (reference sequence). This CDR3 has 14 residues. CDR3 in DNA: TGTGCCAGTAGTATCCCACGCAGGGGGGATGGCTACACCTTC. Its protein is CASSIPRRGDGYTF.

This clone was observed a handful of times. This chain joins TRBV4-1 and TRBJ2-2; the match to TRBD2 covers 13 bases. The germline gives CDR1 MGHRA, CDR2 YSYEKL. CDR3 size: 18 residues. The ends lost 0 bases at V and 4 bases at J; junction bases unmatched: 5. CDR3: CASSQDGLAGVSTGELFF. As DNA, the CDR3 is TGCGCCAGCAGCCAAGACGGACTAGCGGGAGTAAGCACCGGGGAGCTGTTTTTT.

This chain connects TRBV5-1 to TRBJ2-7; the D is unclear. Germline V gene data show CDR1 as SGHRS and CDR2 as YFSETQ. The CDR3 loop spans 12 amino acids. V was clipped by 1 base and J by 8 bases, with 10 bases between them. The CDR3 loop is CASSLQSRKQYF. CDR3 nucleotides: TGCGCCAGCAGCTTGCAGAGTCGGAAGCAGTACTTC.

This chain links TRBV4-1 with TRBJ2-2; TRBD1 might be the D (6 bases). Germline V gene data show CDR1 as MGHRA and CDR2 as YSYEKL. Trimming took 1 base from V and 4 from J, leaving 16 bases between them. This CDR3 comprises 17 residues. The CDR3 bases are TGCGCCAGCAGCCAAGCTGTGTTACAGGGAAGCACCGGGGAGCTGTTTTTT. Translation gives CASSQAVLQGSTGELFF.

This clone has more than one count but fewer than ten. This rearrangement joins TRBV30 to TRBJ2-1; D is undetermined. Trimming left V 0 bases short and J 6 bases short, with 3 bases between. Germline V gives CDR1 GTSNPN, CDR2 SVGIG (reference sequence). This CDR3 spans 11 amino acids. The CDR3 sequence is CAWSVSNEQFF. The CDR3 DNA reads as TGTGCCTGGAGTGTGTCCAATGAGCAGTTCTTC.

The V and J genes are TRBV30 and TRBJ1-2; the match to TRBD1 covers 11 bases. Germline values: CDR1 GTSNPN, CDR2 SVGIG (reference sequence). The CDR3 covers 14 residues. V was clipped by 3 bases and J by 7 bases; unmatched bases: 7. This chain's CDR3 is CAWSPGTGGSGYTF. The CDR3 DNA is TGTGCCTGGAGCCCCGGGACAGGGGGTTCTGGCTACACCTTC.

This clone was counted once. The chain has TRBV27 and TRBJ2-7; 7 bases agree with TRBD1. The CDR3 covers 14 residues. V was clipped by 0 bases and J by 3 bases; unmatched bases: 2. Germline lookup yields CDR1 MNHEY and CDR2 SMNVEV (reference sequence). This CDR3 reads CASSLSPGGYEQYF. The CDR3 DNA reads as TGTGCCAGCAGTTTATCCCCAGGGGGCTACGAGCAGTACTTC.

V usage is TRBV7-6 and J usage is TRBJ2-1; 8 bases are a match to TRBD2. V was pared by 0 bases and J by 5 bases, with 6 bases of the junction left unmatched. The CDR3 is 16 amino acids. CDR1 and CDR2 from the germline V gene are SGHVS and FNYEAQ. CDR3 protein: CASSLAGLAIDNEQFF. The DNA of the CDR3 is TGTGCCAGCAGCTTAGCTGGACTAGCTATCGACAATGAGCAGTTCTTC.

There are a few counts of this clone. This chain joins TRBV21-1 and TRBJ2-1; the table gives TRBD2 as D, unverified against the DNA. TRBV21-1 is a listed pseudogene. The CDR3 sequence is 14 residues long. CDR3 in DNA: TGTGCCAGCAGCGGGAGGGCCGCCTACAATGAGCAGTTCTTC. Translating it yields CASSGRAAYNEQFF.

This clone was picked up a small number of times. This chain joins TRBV5-1 and TRBJ2-4; TRBD2 matches 8 bases. The CDR3 length is 16 residues. Germline-derived CDR1 and CDR2 are SGHRS and YFSETQ. After removal of 3 bases from V and 0 bases from J, the junction contained 5 bases not matched to a gene. The CDR3 spells CASSSVSGIAKNIQYF. DNA of the CDR3: TGCGCCAGCAGCTCGGTTAGCGGGATAGCCAAAAACATTCAGTACTTC.

The V gene is TRBV11-2, the J gene TRBJ2-7, with 10 nucleotides matching TRBD2. The CDR3 sequence is 16 residues long. V dropped 2 bases and J dropped 1; count of bases not matched to a gene: 5. Germline lookup yields CDR1 SGHAT and CDR2 FQNNGV. CDR3 nucleotide sequence: TGTGCCAGCAGCTTACAGACTAGCGGGCCTTCCTACGAGCAGTACTTC. This sequence encodes CASSLQTSGPSYEQYF.

This rearrangement joins TRBV29-1 to TRBJ2-1, with 7 bases matching TRBD2. The V segment lost 6 bases and the J segment 0 bases; nucleotides outside the gene matches: 8. Looked up from germline, CDR1 is SQVTM and CDR2 is ANQGSEA. CDR3 length: 15 amino acids. The chain's CDR3 is CSVDNGRSSYNEQFF. The CDR3 DNA reads TGCAGCGTCGACAACGGGAGGAGCTCCTACAATGAGCAGTTCTTC.

The genes are TRBV7-8 and TRBJ2-1, with D unresolved. Trimming removed 5 bases at V and 0 bases at J, with 8 bases between. The CDR3 consists of 14 residues. In germline, CDR1 is SGHVS, CDR2 FQNEAQ. The CDR3 loop reads CASSPRSSYNEQFF. The DNA for the CDR3 is TGTGCCAGCAGCCCCAGGAGCTCCTACAATGAGCAGTTCTTC.

This chain uses TRBV11-2 with TRBJ2-1; TRBD2 agrees at 7 bases. Trimming removed 5 bases from V and 2 bases from J; junction bases left unmatched: 9. The germline V gene encodes CDR1 SGHAT and CDR2 FQNNGV. CDR3 length: 16 residues. CDR3 protein: CASSTASGMTYNEQFF. The CDR3, as DNA: TGTGCCAGCAGCACCGCGAGCGGGATGACCTACAATGAGCAGTTCTTC.

The V call is TRBV19, the J call TRBJ2-1, with TRBD1 identical over 7 bases. The CDR3 contains 15 residues. Germline V gene data show CDR1 as LNHDA and CDR2 as SQIVND (reference sequence). Trimming removed 1 base from V and 3 bases from J; junction bases left unmatched: 3. CDR3 protein: CASSIANRGYNEQFF. CDR3 DNA: TGTGCCAGTAGTATAGCAAACAGGGGCTACAATGAGCAGTTCTTC.

This clone was observed at least ten times. The chain is built from TRBV7-6 and TRBJ2-7, with 9 bases matching TRBD2. The CDR3 covers 14 residues. J was trimmed by 3 bases and V by 2 bases; bases with no gene match: 2. Germline CDR1 is SGHVS and CDR2 is FNYEAQ. The CDR3 here is CASSLSSGNYEQYF. CDR3 nucleotides: TGTGCCAGCAGCTTATCTAGCGGGAACTACGAGCAGTACTTC. The whole variable domain, filled in from reference TRBV7-6 and TRBJ2-7, reads GAGVSQSPRYKVTKRGQDVALRCDPISGHVSLYWYRQALGQGPEFLTYFNYEAQQDKSGLPNDRFSAERPEGSISTLTIQRTEQRDSAMYRCASSLSSGNYEQYFGPGTRLTVT.

This chain joins TRBV9 and TRBJ2-1, with 8 bases that match TRBD2. The V and J ends lost 3 bases and 13 bases, in that order; junction bases with no gene match: 9. The CDR3 is made up of 13 amino acids. Germline-derived CDR1 and CDR2 are SGDLS and YYNGEE. The DNA of the CDR3 is TGTGCCAGCAGCGCGGCGAGCGGGGGTCCCCAGTTCTTC. This gives the protein CASSAASGGPQFF.